Sequencing of this TCR beta chain was carried out in a study of T cell responses to AZD1222 COVID-19 vaccine. Study-wide points: Clonal diversity may have been underestimated, and the donors were mostly white British, with more females than males. A reported finding is that nearly half of spike-specific TCRs target unmutated variant regions.

Germline CDR1 MDHEN, CDR2 SYDVKM. The CDR3 totals 14 residues. Losses at the gene ends were 5 bases for V and 6 bases for J; bases not matched to a gene: 8. Produced via immunoSEQ multiplex PCR; TCRdb's table is partial and in-frame only. This sample has some 150,000 clones, with approximately 89% found just once. Whether given at about 4 or about 12 weeks, second doses were pooled. As to this clone: The target antigen is unknown.

The chain couples TRBV28 to TRBJ2-7; TRBD1 agrees at 9 bases. This receptor was taken from an adult who received the AZD1222 COVID-19 vaccine. This material consisted of peripheral blood, taken 28 days after the second AZD1222 dose. The DNA for the CDR3 is TGTGCCAGCAGTCTAGGGGACAGGGTGGGCGAGCAGTACTTC. It translates to CASSLGDRVGEQYF. Supplemented by reference TRBV28 and TRBJ2-7, the full variable domain reads DVKVTQSSRYLVKRTGEKVFLECVQDMDHENMFWYRQDPGLGLRLIYFSYDVKMKEKGDIPEGYSVSREKKERFSLILESASTNQTSMYLCASSLGDRVGEQYFGPGTRLTVT.